This T cell receptor (beta chain) was identified in a study of beta chain features in type 1 diabetes. The isolated RNA, all of it, was reverse transcribed, so expressed TCRB transcripts were what got sequenced. The method was immunoSEQ multiplex PCR; TCRdb's version includes in-frame clones alone and lacks a portion of them. The sample records hundreds of thousands of clones, 30% being singletons. This clone was detected only a few times. Its antigen is undetermined. The V gene's germline CDR1 is SGHDN and CDR2 FVKESK. This CDR3 has 15 amino acids. V was shortened by 1 base and J by 6 bases, with 13 bases between the two germline ends. Study-level results: Compared with healthy donors, patients appeared to share more similar naive, central memory and regulatory TCRB repertoires.

The source is a man in his late teens or twenties in good health. The chain combines TRBV14 with TRBJ2-1; D gene ambiguous. Sequencing was performed on naive CD4+ T cells from blood. CDR3 protein: CASSQGSWAFNEQFF. Written as DNA, the CDR3 is TGTGCCAGCAGCCAAGGCTCCTGGGCCTTCAATGAGCAGTTCTTC.